Presented here are 16 T cell receptor beta chains from one specimen sequenced in a study of neoadjuvant anti-PD-1 for oral cavity cancer. Time point in this sample: after neoadjuvant nivolumab, at surgical resection. Method: immunoSEQ multiplex PCR; TCRdb's copy keeps in-frame clones and lacks some. This sample carries roughly 14,000 clones, about 73% of them seen once, and the ten largest clones take about 3%. Source: PBMCs, taken after nivolumab (anti-PD-1) treatment. The origin of the receptors is a person aged 40 to 85 with oral cavity squamous cell carcinoma.

This clone was counted only a few times. V usage is TRBV7-6 and J usage is TRBJ2-5; 9 bases match TRBD2. J was trimmed by 5 bases and V by 1 base; bases with no gene match: 5. Germline V lookup: CDR1 SGHVS, CDR2 FNYEAQ. The CDR3 is 15 residues long. As DNA, the CDR3 is TGTGCCAGCAGCTTAGGCGGGAGGGCCGCGGAGACCCAGTACTTC. It is translated as CASSLGGRAAETQYF.

Only a few counts were recorded for this clone. The chain couples TRBV2 to TRBJ2-7, with D perhaps matching TRBD2 (5 bases). Germline V gene data show CDR1 as SNHLY and CDR2 as FYNNEI. Trimming shortened V by 5 bases and J by 4 bases, and 15 bases separated the two germline ends. The CDR3 sequence is 14 residues long. The CDR3 loop reads CASSFPASPYEQYF. CDR3 DNA sequence: TGTGCCAGCAGTTTCCCGGCTAGCCCTTACGAGCAGTACTTC. Full variable domain (rest looked up from reference TRBV2 and TRBJ2-7): EPEVTQTPSHQVTQMGQEVILRCVPISNHLYFYWYRQILGQKVEFLVSFYNNEISEKSEIFDDQFSVERPDGSNFTLKIRSTKLEDSAMYFCASSFPASPYEQYFGPGTRLTVT.

The gene calls are TRBV19 and TRBJ2-7; D gene ambiguous. This CDR3 is 13 amino acids long. Trimming took 3 bases from V and 6 from J, leaving 12 bases between them. Germline CDR1 reads LNHDA; CDR2 reads SQIVND (reference sequence). CDR3 sequence (DNA): TGTGCCAGTAGTATTGCGGTGGGTCCCGAGCAGTACTTC. This codes for CASSIAVGPEQYF.

The chain joins TRBV29-1 to TRBJ2-3, with 8 bases identical to TRBD2. The V segment lost 8 bases and the J segment 0 bases; nucleotides outside the gene matches: 4. The CDR3 contains 13 residues. The V gene's germline CDR1 is SQVTM and CDR2 ANQGSEA. The CDR3 spells CSFSGTSTDTQYF. CDR3 sequence (DNA): TGCAGCTTTAGCGGGACTAGCACAGATACGCAGTATTTT.

The V gene is TRBV5-5, the J gene TRBJ2-1; TRBD1 or TRBD2 may be the D gene (6 bases each). This CDR3 spans 15 amino acids. Trimming removed 2 bases at V and 2 bases at J, with 11 bases between. The germline gives CDR1 SGHKS, CDR2 YYEKEE (reference sequence). This CDR3 is CASSFPRDTYNEQFF. In DNA, the CDR3 is TGTGCCAGCAGCTTTCCGCGGGACACCTACAATGAGCAGTTCTTC.

The rearrangement links TRBV11-2 to TRBJ1-1, with D tentatively TRBD1 (5 bases). Per germline, CDR1 SGHAT and CDR2 FQNNGV. The CDR3 has 15 residues. Trimming shortened V by 3 bases and J by 4 bases, and 15 bases separated the two germline ends. The CDR3 coding sequence is TGTGCCAGCAGCTTTAATCAGGGTGGGGGCACTGAAGCTTTCTTT. This translates into CASSFNQGGGTEAFF.

This sequence joins TRBV30 and TRBJ2-3; the D gene is possibly TRBD2 (6 bases). Trimming pared 4 bases from V and 4 bases from J, leaving 12 bases between. Germline assignment: CDR1 GTSNPN and CDR2 SVGIG (reference sequence). CDR3 size: 13 residues. The CDR3 region has the DNA TGTGCCTGGACCCGCGGGACCTCAGATACGCAGTATTTT. This encodes CAWTRGTSDTQYF.

The chain uses TRBV4-1 and TRBJ1-4, with 9 bases aligning to TRBD1. Germline V CDR1 and CDR2: MGHRA, YSYEKL. The CDR3 consists of 15 residues. V shed 1 base, J shed 7 bases, and the junction held 4 bases outside the gene matches. The CDR3 region is CASSQGTGAFEKLFF. The CDR3 region has the DNA TGCGCCAGCAGCCAAGGGACAGGGGCTTTTGAAAAACTGTTTTTT.

CDR3 sequence: CASSQQRNPPNEQFF. DNA of the CDR3: TGCGCCAGCAGCCAACAAAGGAACCCCCCCAATGAGCAGTTCTTC. The chain is built from TRBV4-1 and TRBJ2-1; D uncertain. With 2 bases removed from V and 6 bases from J, the gap between germline ends came to 14 bases. Germline V gene lookup returns CDR1 MGHRA and CDR2 YSYEKL. This CDR3 comprises 15 residues.

The chain has TRBV19 and TRBJ2-5; D perhaps matches TRBD2 (7 bases). V was pared by 3 bases and J by 4 bases, with 27 bases between. CDR3 length equals 19 residues. Germline CDR1 is LNHDA and CDR2 is SQIVND (reference sequence). CDR3 in amino acids: CASSMPSPLKGGYAETQYF. CDR3 nucleotides: TGTGCCAGTAGTATGCCATCGCCCTTGAAGGGGGGGTATGCAGAGACCCAGTACTTC.

The chain is built from TRBV10-3 and TRBJ1-1, with 9 bases lining up with TRBD1. With 9 bases clipped from V and 5 bases from J, the junction kept 7 bases outside the gene matches. CDR3 size: 13 residues. Germline V gene data show CDR1 as ENHRY and CDR2 as SYGVKD. The DNA for the CDR3 is TGTGCCATTTGGGACAGGGTGGGTACTGAAGCTTTCTTT. Translating gives CAIWDRVGTEAFF.

J is TRBJ2-5 and V is TRBV10-1, with D hard to call. This CDR3 is 13 amino acids long. Germline CDR1 is WNHNN and CDR2 is SYGVQD (reference sequence). Trimming stripped 4 bases from V and 5 bases from J, with 11 bases between. In DNA, the CDR3 is TGCGCCAGCAGTGTGACGGTTTATGAGACCCAGTACTTC. As protein: CASSVTVYETQYF.

This chain connects TRBV11-3 to TRBJ1-1, with D perhaps matching TRBD1 (5 bases). With 6 bases removed from V and 7 bases from J, the gap between germline ends came to 18 bases. Germline CDR1 is SGHNT and CDR2 is YENEEA. This CDR3 region has 14 residues. In DNA, the CDR3 is TGTGCCAGCAGTAAGGGGAGGGGCTCCGATGAAGCTTTCTTT. Its protein is CASSKGRGSDEAFF. Combining the CDR3 with reference TRBV11-3 and TRBJ1-1 gives the whole variable domain EAGVVQSPRYKIIEKKQPVAFWCNPISGHNTLYWYLQNLGQGPELLIRYENEEAVDDSQLPKDRFSAERLKGVDSTLKIQPAELGDSAVYLCASSKGRGSDEAFFGQGTRLTVV.

By sample fraction, this clone is medium-sized. The gene calls are TRBV5-6 and TRBJ2-7, with 10 bases identical to TRBD2. V gave up 3 bases and J gave up 1 base; unmatched junction bases: 4. Germline lookup yields CDR1 SGHDT and CDR2 YYEEEE. This CDR3 has 15 amino acids. CDR3 DNA: TGTGCCAGCAGCTCACTACTAGCGGGATCCTACGAGCAGTACTTC. Its protein product is CASSSLLAGSYEQYF. Using reference TRBV5-6 and TRBJ2-7 for the parts outside the CDR3, the full variable domain is DAGVTQSPTHLIKTRGQQVTLRCSPKSGHDTVSWYQQALGQGPQFIFQYYEEEERQRGNFPDRFSGHQFPNYSSELNVNALLLGDSALYLCASSSLLAGSYEQYFGPGTRLTVT.

The chain carries TRBV9 and TRBJ1-2; no reliable D call. CDR1 and CDR2 from the germline V gene are SGDLS and YYNGEE. The CDR3 has 13 amino acids. Trimming shortened V by 0 bases and J by 4 bases, and 7 bases separated the two germline ends. CDR3 sequence reads: CASSVDSTYGYTF. CDR3 in DNA: TGTGCCAGCAGCGTAGATTCTACCTATGGCTACACCTTC.

V gene TRBV7-9 combines with J gene TRBJ1-1, with a tentative D call TRBD1 (6 bases). V lost 4 bases and J 8 bases, leaving 14 bases between the germline ends. Germline V gene lookup returns CDR1 SEHNR and CDR2 FQNEAQ (reference sequence). The CDR3 has 13 residues. CDR3 in DNA: TGTGCCAGCAGCTCCGGAGGGGGGCTGGAAGCTTTCTTT. Protein product: CASSSGGGLEAFF.